This TCR beta chain was sequenced during a study of blood T cell repertoires in COVID-19. Overall study: COVID-19 samples collected from the United States, Italy and Spain covered acute and convalescent phases. PBMCs, B-cell-depleted T cells, or T cells provided the cDNA or gDNA that made up the material.

This clone was counted between two and nine times. Authors' analysis steps: Estimation of nucleated cell counts relied on the amplification of reference gene primers. Sequencing used immunoSEQ multiplex PCR; TCRdb keeps in-frame clones, though not all of them. The V and J calls and clone size come from that table; D and trimming were worked out from the DNA. The sample has 100,000 to 150,000 clones, about four fifths seen once. The sequenced material came from peripheral blood. The source of this sequence is a woman in her twenties or thirties who had recovered from COVID-19.

CDR3 DNA: TGTGCCAGCTCCCGACAGGGGAGGACTGAAGCTTTCTTT. Amino acid sequence: CASSRQGRTEAFF. The V and J genes are TRBV18 and TRBJ1-1; 8 bases map to TRBD1. Trimming cost V 6 bases and J 5 bases; bases outside gene matches: 5. Looked up from germline, CDR1 is KGHSH and CDR2 is LQKENI. This CDR3 has 13 residues.